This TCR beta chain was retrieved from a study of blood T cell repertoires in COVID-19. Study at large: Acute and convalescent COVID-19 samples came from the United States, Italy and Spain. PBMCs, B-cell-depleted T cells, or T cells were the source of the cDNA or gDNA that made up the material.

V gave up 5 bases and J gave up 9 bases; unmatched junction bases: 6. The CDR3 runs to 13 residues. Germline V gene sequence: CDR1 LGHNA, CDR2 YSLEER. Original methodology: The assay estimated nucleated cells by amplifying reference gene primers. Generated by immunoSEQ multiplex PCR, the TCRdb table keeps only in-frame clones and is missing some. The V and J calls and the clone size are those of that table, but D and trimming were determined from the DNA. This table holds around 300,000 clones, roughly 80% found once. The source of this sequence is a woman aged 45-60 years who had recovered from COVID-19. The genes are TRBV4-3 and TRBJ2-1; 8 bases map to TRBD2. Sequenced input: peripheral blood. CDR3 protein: CASSSRGGAEQFF. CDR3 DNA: TGCGCCAGCAGCTCCCGGGGGGGCGCTGAGCAGTTCTTC.